This entry lists 3 T cell receptor beta chains sequenced from one sample in a study of blood T cell repertoires in COVID-19 (dated by TCRdb to 2018 to 2020). Library generation was performed with the immunoSEQ multiplex PCR assay. The clones in this table, taken by TCRdb from immuneACCESS, are in-frame only. Not every clone is retained; where verified, under half of the shortfall comes from an unresolved V gene, and the cause of the rest is unknown. For this sample the table gives about 360,000 clones, of which 70% to 90% were detected only once. The top ten hold roughly 7.1% of the sample. Sequencing was done on a sample of peripheral blood. The receptors stem from a woman aged 55-75 years with COVID-19, enrolled during active disease.

V gene TRBV9 combines with J gene TRBJ1-1; a weak D match, TRBD1 (5 bases). CDR1 is SGDLS and CDR2 is YYNGEE in the germline V gene. The CDR3 extends over 13 amino acids. The V end lost 4 bases, the J end lost 7 bases, and 14 bases lay between the germline ends. CDR3 loop: CASSSGGGVEAFF. The CDR3 DNA sequence: TGTGCCAGCAGCTCAGGAGGAGGGGTTGAAGCTTTCTTT. Combining the CDR3 with reference TRBV9 and TRBJ1-1 gives the whole variable domain DSGVTQTPKHLITATGQRVTLRCSPRSGDLSVYWYQQSLDQGLQFLIQYYNGEERAKGNILERFSAQQFPDLHSELNLSSLELGDSALYFCASSSGGGVEAFFGQGTRLTVV.

The chain is built from TRBV18 and TRBJ1-2; D is uncertain. The V end lost 2 bases, the J end lost 3 bases, and 7 bases lay between the germline ends. Germline V gene lookup returns CDR1 KGHSH and CDR2 LQKENI. The CDR3 extends over 13 amino acids. The CDR3 DNA reads as TGTGCCAGCTCACCAGAGCAGGACTATGGCTACACCTTC. Translation gives CASSPEQDYGYTF.

This clone was picked up one time. The V call is TRBV7-3, the J call TRBJ2-5; D not certain. The V gene lost 5 bases and the J gene lost 3 bases, with 16 bases spanning the gap. The germline gives CDR1 SGHTA, CDR2 FQGTGA. The CDR3 is made up of 15 amino acids. CDR3 sequence reads: CASSIGPGHEETQYF. The CDR3 DNA reads TGTGCCAGCAGCATTGGTCCAGGTCATGAAGAGACCCAGTACTTC.